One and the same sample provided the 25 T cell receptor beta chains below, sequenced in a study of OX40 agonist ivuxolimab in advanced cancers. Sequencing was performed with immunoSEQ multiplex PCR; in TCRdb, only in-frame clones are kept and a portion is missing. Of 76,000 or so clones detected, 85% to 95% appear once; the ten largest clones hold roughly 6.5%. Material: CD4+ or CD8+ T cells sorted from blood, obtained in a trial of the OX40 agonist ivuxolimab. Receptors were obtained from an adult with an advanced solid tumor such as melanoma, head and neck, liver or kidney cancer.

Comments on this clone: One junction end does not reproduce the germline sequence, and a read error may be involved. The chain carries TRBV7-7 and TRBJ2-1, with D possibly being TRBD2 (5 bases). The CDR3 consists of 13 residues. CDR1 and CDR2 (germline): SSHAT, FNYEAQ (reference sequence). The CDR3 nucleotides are TGTGCTAGCAGCTTACTAGTCGGCAATGAGCAGTTCTTC. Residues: CASSLLVGNEQFF.

CDR3 bases: TGTGCCTGGAGTGTACTAGGGGGCGAATACGAGCAGTACTTC. It yields the protein CAWSVLGGEYEQYF. V usage is TRBV30 and J usage is TRBJ2-7; TRBD1 matches 7 bases. Trimming cost V 0 bases and J 4 bases; bases outside gene matches: 6. CDR1 and CDR2 from the germline V gene are GTSNPN and SVGIG (reference sequence). The CDR3 sequence is 14 residues long.

The CDR3: CASSFGGRYEQYF. The CDR3 region has the DNA TGTGCCAGCAGCTTCGGTGGGCGATACGAGCAGTACTTC. This chain links TRBV5-6 with TRBJ2-7; the D is unclear. The CDR3 extends over 13 amino acids. Germline V gene sequence: CDR1 SGHDT, CDR2 YYEEEE. V lost 2 bases to trimming and J lost 4 bases, with 10 bases between them.

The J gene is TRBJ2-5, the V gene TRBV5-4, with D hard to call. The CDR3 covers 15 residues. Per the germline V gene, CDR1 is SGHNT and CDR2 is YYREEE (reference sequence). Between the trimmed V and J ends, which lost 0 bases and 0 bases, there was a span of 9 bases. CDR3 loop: CASSLGPDYQETQYF. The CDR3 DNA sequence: TGTGCCAGCAGCTTGGGACCCGACTACCAAGAGACCCAGTACTTC.

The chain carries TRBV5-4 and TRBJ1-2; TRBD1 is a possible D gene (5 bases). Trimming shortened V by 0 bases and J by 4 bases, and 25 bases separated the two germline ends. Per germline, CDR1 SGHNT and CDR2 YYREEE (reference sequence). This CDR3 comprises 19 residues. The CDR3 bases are TGTGCCAGCAGCTTGGACTCAGGCAGGGAGCCCTGGGGTCGCTATGGCTACACCTTC. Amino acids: CASSLDSGREPWGRYGYTF.

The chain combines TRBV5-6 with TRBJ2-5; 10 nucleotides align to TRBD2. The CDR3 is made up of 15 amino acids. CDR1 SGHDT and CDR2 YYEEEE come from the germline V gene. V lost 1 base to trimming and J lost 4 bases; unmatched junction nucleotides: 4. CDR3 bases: TGTGCCAGCAGCTTGAGGATAGCGGGAGGAGAGACCCAGTACTTC. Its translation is CASSLRIAGGETQYF. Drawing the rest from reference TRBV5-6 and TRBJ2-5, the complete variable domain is DAGVTQSPTHLIKTRGQQVTLRCSPKSGHDTVSWYQQALGQGPQFIFQYYEEEERQRGNFPDRFSGHQFPNYSSELNVNALLLGDSALYLCASSLRIAGGETQYFGPGTRLLVL.

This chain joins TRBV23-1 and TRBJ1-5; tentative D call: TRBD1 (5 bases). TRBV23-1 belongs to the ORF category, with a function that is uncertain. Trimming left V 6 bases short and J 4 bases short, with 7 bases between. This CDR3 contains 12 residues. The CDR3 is CASRQENQPQHF. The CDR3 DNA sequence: TGCGCCAGCAGACAGGAAAATCAGCCCCAGCATTTT.

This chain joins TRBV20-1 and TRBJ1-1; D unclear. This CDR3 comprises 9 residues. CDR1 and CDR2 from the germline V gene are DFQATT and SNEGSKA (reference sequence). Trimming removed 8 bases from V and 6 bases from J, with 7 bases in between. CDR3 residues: CSPFSEAFF. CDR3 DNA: TGCAGTCCATTTTCTGAAGCTTTCTTT.

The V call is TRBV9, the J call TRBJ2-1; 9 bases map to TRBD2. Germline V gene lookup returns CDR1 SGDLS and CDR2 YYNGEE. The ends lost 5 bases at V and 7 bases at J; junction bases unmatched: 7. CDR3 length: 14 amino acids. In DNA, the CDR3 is TGTGCCAGCAGTGGTAGCGGGAGTATAAATGAGCAGTTCTTC. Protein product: CASSGSGSINEQFF.

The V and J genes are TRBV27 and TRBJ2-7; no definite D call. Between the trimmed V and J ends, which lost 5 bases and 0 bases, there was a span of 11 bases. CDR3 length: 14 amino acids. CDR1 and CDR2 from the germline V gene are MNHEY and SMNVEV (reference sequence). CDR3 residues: CASSVTPGSYEQYF. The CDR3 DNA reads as TGTGCCAGCAGTGTAACCCCGGGCTCCTACGAGCAGTACTTC.

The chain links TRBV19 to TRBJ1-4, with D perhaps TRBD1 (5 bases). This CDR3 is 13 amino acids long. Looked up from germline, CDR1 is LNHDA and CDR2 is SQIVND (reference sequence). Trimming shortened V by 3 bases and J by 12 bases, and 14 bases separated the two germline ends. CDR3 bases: TGTGCCAGTAGTATTGGGACCGGCTCAGAACTGTTTTTT. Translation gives CASSIGTGSELFF.

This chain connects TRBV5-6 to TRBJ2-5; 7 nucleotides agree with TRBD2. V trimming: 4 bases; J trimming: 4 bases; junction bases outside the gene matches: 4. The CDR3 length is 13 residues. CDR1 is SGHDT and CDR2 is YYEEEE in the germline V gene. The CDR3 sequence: CASSPLAAETQYF. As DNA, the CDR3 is TGTGCCAGCAGCCCTCTAGCGGCAGAGACCCAGTACTTC.

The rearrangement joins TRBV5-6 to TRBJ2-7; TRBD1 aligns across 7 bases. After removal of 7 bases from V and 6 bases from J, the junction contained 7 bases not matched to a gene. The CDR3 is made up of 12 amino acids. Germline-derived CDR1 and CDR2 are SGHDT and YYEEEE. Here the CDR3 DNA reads TGTGCCAGCCTTGACAGGGCGTTCGAGCAGTACTTC. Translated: CASLDRAFEQYF.

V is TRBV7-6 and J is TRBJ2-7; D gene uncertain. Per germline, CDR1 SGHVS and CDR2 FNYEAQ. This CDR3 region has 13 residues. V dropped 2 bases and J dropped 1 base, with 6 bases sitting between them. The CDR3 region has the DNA TGTGCCAGCAGCTTAACGGAGTCCTACGAGCAGTACTTC. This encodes CASSLTESYEQYF.

The CDR3 DNA sequence: TGTGCCAGCAGTCCAACCGCCTACAGGCAGGCTAATCAGCCCCAGCATTTT. This translates into CASSPTAYRQANQPQHF. The chain is built from TRBV27 and TRBJ1-5; D might be TRBD1 (5 bases). Per germline, CDR1 MNHEY and CDR2 SMNVEV (reference sequence). The CDR3 runs 17 residues. Trimming shortened V by 5 bases and J by 4 bases, and 21 bases separated the two germline ends.

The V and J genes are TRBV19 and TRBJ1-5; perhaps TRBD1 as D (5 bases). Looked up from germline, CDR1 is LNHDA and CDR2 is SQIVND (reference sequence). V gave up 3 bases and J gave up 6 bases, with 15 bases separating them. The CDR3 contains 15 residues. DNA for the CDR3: TGTGCCAGTAGTATCAGGGAATCGGCAGGTCAGCCCCAGCATTTT. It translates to CASSIRESAGQPQHF.

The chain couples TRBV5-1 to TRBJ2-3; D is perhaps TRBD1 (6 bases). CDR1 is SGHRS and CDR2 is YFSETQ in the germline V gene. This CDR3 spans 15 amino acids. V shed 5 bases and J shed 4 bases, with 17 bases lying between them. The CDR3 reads CASSSWSGAADTQYF. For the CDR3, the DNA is TGCGCCAGCAGTTCATGGTCAGGGGCGGCAGATACGCAGTATTTT.

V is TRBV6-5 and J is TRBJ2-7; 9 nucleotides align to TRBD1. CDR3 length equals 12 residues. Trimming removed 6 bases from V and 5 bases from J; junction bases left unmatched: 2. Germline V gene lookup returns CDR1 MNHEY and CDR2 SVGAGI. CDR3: CASSGTGNEQYF. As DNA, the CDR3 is TGTGCCAGCAGCGGGACAGGGAACGAGCAGTACTTC.

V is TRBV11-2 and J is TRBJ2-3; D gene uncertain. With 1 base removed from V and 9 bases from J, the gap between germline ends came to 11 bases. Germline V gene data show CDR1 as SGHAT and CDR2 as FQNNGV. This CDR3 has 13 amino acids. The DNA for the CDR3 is TGTGCCAGCAGCTTAGGACCCGGGCGGACGCAGTATTTT. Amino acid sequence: CASSLGPGRTQYF.

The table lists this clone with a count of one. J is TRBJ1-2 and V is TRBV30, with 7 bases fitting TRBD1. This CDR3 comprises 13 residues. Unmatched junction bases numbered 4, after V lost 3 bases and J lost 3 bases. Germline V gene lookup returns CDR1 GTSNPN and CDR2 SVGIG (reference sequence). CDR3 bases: TGTGCCTGGAGAAGACAGGGAGACTATGGCTACACCTTC. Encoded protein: CAWRRQGDYGYTF.

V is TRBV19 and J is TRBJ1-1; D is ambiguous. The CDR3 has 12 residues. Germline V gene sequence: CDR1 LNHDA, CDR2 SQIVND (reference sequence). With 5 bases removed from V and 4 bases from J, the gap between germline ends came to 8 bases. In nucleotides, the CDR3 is TGTGCCAGTAGTTCCGGGGTCACTGAAGCTTTCTTT. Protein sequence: CASSSGVTEAFF.

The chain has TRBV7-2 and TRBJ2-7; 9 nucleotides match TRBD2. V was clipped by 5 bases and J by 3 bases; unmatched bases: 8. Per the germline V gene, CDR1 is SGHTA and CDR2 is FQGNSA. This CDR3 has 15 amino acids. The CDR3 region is CASSPGSGGYYEQYF. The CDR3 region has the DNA TGTGCCAGCAGCCCTGGTAGCGGGGGATACTACGAGCAGTACTTC.

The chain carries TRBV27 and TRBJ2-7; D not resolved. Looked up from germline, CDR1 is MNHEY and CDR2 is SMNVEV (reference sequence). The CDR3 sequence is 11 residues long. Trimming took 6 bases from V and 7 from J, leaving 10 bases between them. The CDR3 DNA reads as TGTGCCAGCAGAACCTCTGGGGAGCAGTACTTC. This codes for CASRTSGEQYF.

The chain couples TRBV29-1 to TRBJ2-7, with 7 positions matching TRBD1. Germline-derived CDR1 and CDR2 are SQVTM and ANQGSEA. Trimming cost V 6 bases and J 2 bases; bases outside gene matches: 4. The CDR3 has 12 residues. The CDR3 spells CSVGDRAYEQYF. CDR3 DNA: TGCAGCGTAGGTGACAGGGCCTACGAGCAGTACTTC.

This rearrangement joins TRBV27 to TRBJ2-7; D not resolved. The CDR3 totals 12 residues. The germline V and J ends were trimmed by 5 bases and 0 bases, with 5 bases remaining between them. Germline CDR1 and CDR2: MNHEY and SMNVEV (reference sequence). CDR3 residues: CASSPRSYEQYF. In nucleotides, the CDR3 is TGTGCCAGCAGTCCCCGCTCCTACGAGCAGTACTTC.